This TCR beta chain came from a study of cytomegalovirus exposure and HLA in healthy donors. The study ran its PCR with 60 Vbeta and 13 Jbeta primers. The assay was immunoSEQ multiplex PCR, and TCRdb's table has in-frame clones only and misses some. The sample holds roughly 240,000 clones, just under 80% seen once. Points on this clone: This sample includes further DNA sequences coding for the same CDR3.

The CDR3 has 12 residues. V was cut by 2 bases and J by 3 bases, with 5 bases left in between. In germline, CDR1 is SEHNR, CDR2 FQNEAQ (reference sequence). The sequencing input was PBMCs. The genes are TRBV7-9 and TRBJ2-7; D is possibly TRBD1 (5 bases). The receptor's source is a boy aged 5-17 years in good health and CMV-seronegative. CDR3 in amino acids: CASSLQGYEQYF. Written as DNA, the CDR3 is TGTGCCAGCAGCTTACAGGGCTACGAGCAGTACTTC.